This T cell receptor (beta chain) was documented in a study of blood T cells in healthy people across ages. General observations from the study: As age increased, TCR beta diversity per million T cells fell in a roughly linear fashion. Diversity was estimated from one million T cells, and these estimates were considered underestimates. Unsorted PBMCs prevented conclusive naive versus antigen-experienced comparison.

Of note for this clonotype: Its antigen is unidentified.

RNA extraction gave at least 5 micrograms of total RNA per sample. Losses at the gene ends were 2 bases for V and 4 bases for J; bases not matched to a gene: 5. CDR1 is SQVTM, CDR2 ANQGSEA, per germline. The CDR3 is 15 residues long. A second PCR, run for about 6 to 11 cycles, used a sample-barcoded 5' primer plus a J-beta primer mix. TCRdb reprocessed the 5' RACE reads via MiXCR and lists one record per CDR3 protein. This sample has about 1.4 million distinct CDR3 sequences; roughly 59% occur once, and the top ten carry 5.5% to 8%. The source material was blood. The chain couples TRBV29-1 to TRBJ2-3; TRBD2 aligns across 11 bases. The sequence came from a young man in good health. The CDR3 coding sequence is TGCAGCGTTGAACGGCTAGCGGGAGGCTCAGATACGCAGTATTTT. This encodes CSVERLAGGSDTQYF.